The 28 T cell receptor beta chains listed next were all sequenced from one sample in a study of cytomegalovirus exposure and HLA in healthy donors. The PCR ran on 60 Vbeta and 13 Jbeta primers. Sequenced by immunoSEQ multiplex PCR; TCRdb stores in-frame clones only, minus some. The sample records around 150,000 clones, 8.9% being singletons. The material sequenced was PBMCs. Receptors originate from a woman aged 40 to 50 in good health and CMV-seropositive.

The rearrangement links TRBV2 to TRBJ1-2; the D gene is possibly TRBD1 (5 bases). The CDR3 loop spans 14 amino acids. Germline CDR1 reads SNHLY; CDR2 reads FYNNEI. V lost 2 bases and J lost 0, with 7 bases in between. CDR3 sequence: CASSERGANYGYTF. In nucleotides, the CDR3 is TGTGCCAGCAGTGAACGGGGGGCTAACTATGGCTACACCTTC.

This clone has a handful of counts. This chain links TRBV2 with TRBJ1-5; TRBD1 aligns across 11 bases. The CDR3 has 15 amino acids. Germline assignment: CDR1 SNHLY and CDR2 FYNNEI. V was clipped by 4 bases and J by 4 bases; unmatched bases: 3. CDR3 amino acids: CASSGGQGGNQPQHF. CDR3 nucleotides: TGTGCCAGCAGTGGGGGACAGGGGGGTAATCAGCCCCAGCATTTT.

Only a few counts were recorded for this clone. V and J are TRBV9 and TRBJ1-1; unclear D gene. Trimming removed 4 bases at V and 0 bases at J, with 10 bases between. This CDR3 has 14 residues. The V gene's germline CDR1 is SGDLS and CDR2 YYNGEE. For the CDR3, the DNA is TGTGCCAGCAGCCCCCAGGCCATGAACACTGAAGCTTTCTTT. Translation: CASSPQAMNTEAFF.

The sample holds a few counts of this clone. The rearrangement uses TRBV20-1 and TRBJ1-4; D uncertain. The germline V gene encodes CDR1 DFQATT and CDR2 SNEGSKA (reference sequence). V dropped 6 bases and J dropped 7 bases, with 9 bases sitting between them. The CDR3 contains 11 residues. CDR3: CSALQVEKLFF. CDR3 in DNA: TGCAGTGCCTTACAAGTTGAAAAACTGTTTTTT.

This clone appeared a few times. The rearrangement joins TRBV7-2 to TRBJ2-3; unclear D gene. V lost 2 bases and J 0 bases, leaving 9 bases between the germline ends. The CDR3 covers 15 residues. Germline-derived CDR1 and CDR2 are SGHTA and FQGNSA. The CDR3 sequence is CASSLSGLSTDTQYF. The CDR3 bases are TGTGCCAGCAGCTTAAGTGGGCTTAGCACAGATACGCAGTATTTT.

The chain is built from TRBV13 and TRBJ2-4; a possible D gene is TRBD2 (5 bases). Germline V gives CDR1 PRHDT, CDR2 FYEKMQ (reference sequence). V lost 3 bases to trimming and J lost 9 bases, with 9 bases between them. The CDR3 runs 12 residues. The CDR3 DNA reads TGTGCCAGCAGCTTCACAGAGGGCATTCAGTACTTC. This encodes CASSFTEGIQYF.

This clone was counted a few times. A far more abundant clone sits one base away, making this likely a read error. This sequence joins TRBV6-1 and TRBJ1-1; tentatively, D is TRBD1 (5 bases). The CDR3 consists of 13 residues. Trimming took off 8 bases at V and 7 bases at J, with 17 bases between the two ends. Per the germline V gene, CDR1 is MNHNS and CDR2 is SASEGT. CDR3: CASSWTRGGEAFF. CDR3 in DNA: TGTGCCAGCTCCTGGACAAGGGGCGGTGAAGCTTTCTTT.

This clone showed up just a few times. This chain uses TRBV5-1 with TRBJ2-3; 16 bases fit TRBD2. Germline CDR1 and CDR2: SGHRS and YFSETQ. The trim removed 4 bases at V and 2 bases at J, leaving 13 bases unmatched. The CDR3 runs 20 residues. CDR3 residues: CASSLDPGLAGGSFTDTQYF. In DNA, the CDR3 is TGCGCCAGCAGCCTAGATCCGGGACTAGCGGGGGGGTCGTTCACAGATACGCAGTATTTT.

This chain uses TRBV19 with TRBJ1-3; perhaps TRBD1 as D (5 bases). V lost 3 bases to trimming and J lost 0 bases, with 9 bases between them. The CDR3 consists of 15 residues. Germline V gene sequence: CDR1 LNHDA, CDR2 SQIVND (reference sequence). The CDR3 spells CASSIGGGSGNTIYF. CDR3 DNA sequence: TGTGCCAGTAGTATTGGGGGAGGCTCTGGAAACACCATATATTTT.

This clone was counted a few times. The chain is built from TRBV4-1 and TRBJ1-2, with a possible D match to TRBD1 (5 bases). Germline CDR1 reads MGHRA; CDR2 reads YSYEKL. V lost 0 bases and J 8 bases, leaving 13 bases between the germline ends. This CDR3 contains 14 residues. The CDR3 loop reads CASSQDPTGDGYTF. CDR3 in DNA: TGCGCCAGCAGCCAAGACCCTACGGGGGACGGCTACACCTTC.

In its sample, this clone was seen many times. The chain carries TRBV5-1 and TRBJ1-4; TRBD1 aligns across 9 bases. The CDR3 runs to 16 residues. The germline CDR1 and CDR2 sequences are SGHRS and YFSETQ. The ends lost 0 bases at V and 8 bases at J; junction bases unmatched: 8. The CDR3 loop is CASSLAGTGFGEKLFF. For the CDR3, the DNA is TGCGCCAGCAGCTTGGCCGGGACAGGGTTTGGAGAAAAACTGTTTTTT.

The gene calls are TRBV9 and TRBJ2-5, with D perhaps matching TRBD2 (6 bases). The CDR3 sequence is 15 residues long. Germline CDR1 is SGDLS and CDR2 is YYNGEE. Trimming left V 0 bases short and J 5 bases short, with 14 bases between. The CDR3 is CASSVGGGVFETQYF. As DNA, the CDR3 is TGTGCCAGCAGCGTAGGGGGCGGGGTTTTCGAGACCCAGTACTTC.

In this sample, this clone turned up a few times. The rearrangement joins TRBV5-1 to TRBJ1-1, with TRBD1 matching 9 bases. The ends lost 4 bases at V and 3 bases at J; junction bases unmatched: 7. Germline V gene lookup returns CDR1 SGHRS and CDR2 YFSETQ. This CDR3 has 15 residues. Here the CDR3 reads CASSMGQGRYTEAFF. The CDR3 bases are TGCGCCAGCAGCATGGGACAGGGACGGTACACTGAAGCTTTCTTT.

V gene TRBV6-5 combines with J gene TRBJ1-1; tentatively, D is TRBD1 (6 bases). V lost 6 bases and J lost 5, with 16 bases in between. This CDR3 region has 14 residues. Germline values: CDR1 MNHEY, CDR2 SVGAGI. Here the CDR3 reads CASRPRGARTEAFF. CDR3 DNA: TGTGCCAGCAGACCCCGGGGGGCAAGAACTGAAGCTTTCTTT.

This clone appeared a few times. The chain couples TRBV5-1 to TRBJ2-7, with 8 bases matching TRBD2. The CDR3 is made up of 14 amino acids. V shed 0 bases, J shed 7 bases, and the junction held 6 bases outside the gene matches. Germline V CDR1 and CDR2: SGHRS, YFSETQ. DNA of the CDR3: TGCGCCAGCAGCTTGGCGGGGGGGCCTGATGAGCAGTACTTC. It yields the protein CASSLAGGPDEQYF.

The chain carries TRBV4-1 and TRBJ1-2, with 8 bases aligning to TRBD1. Germline V gene sequence: CDR1 MGHRA, CDR2 YSYEKL. There are 16 residues in the CDR3. The V segment lost 5 bases and the J segment 6 bases; nucleotides outside the gene matches: 14. CDR3 region: CASSKAPTGALDGYTF. The CDR3 bases are TGCGCCAGCAGCAAAGCCCCGACAGGGGCGCTTGATGGCTACACCTTC.

This clone is termed large. This specimen includes other DNA sequences encoding the same CDR3. The CDR3 reads CASSDMGRDTEAFF. The CDR3 DNA follows: TGTGCCAGCAGTGACATGGGGAGGGACACTGAAGCTTTCTTT. This chain joins TRBV25-1 and TRBJ1-1, with D unclear. Germline V gene lookup returns CDR1 MGHDK and CDR2 SYGVNS. The germline V and J ends were trimmed by 3 bases and 3 bases, with 11 bases remaining between them. CDR3 size: 14 residues.

This clone was recorded a few times. The chain couples TRBV12-5 to TRBJ2-3; TRBD2 might be the D (6 bases). Germline CDR1 and CDR2: LGHNT and FRNRAP. This CDR3 comprises 13 residues. V was pared by 7 bases and J by 3 bases, with 11 bases between. The DNA of the CDR3 is TGTGCTAGTGTTCTCGGAGGGACAGATACGCAGTATTTT. It is translated as CASVLGGTDTQYF.

This clone was seen a handful of times. Written as DNA, the CDR3 is TGTGCCAGTAGTATCGTTGGGGCCAACGTCCTGACTTTC. Its translation: CASSIVGANVLTF. The genes are TRBV19 and TRBJ2-6; D call uncertain. The CDR3 sequence is 13 residues long. The germline gives CDR1 LNHDA, CDR2 SQIVND (reference sequence). Trimming shortened V by 3 bases and J by 3 bases, and 3 bases separated the two germline ends.

The chain carries TRBV19 and TRBJ2-3, with 8 positions matching TRBD1. With 4 bases clipped from V and 0 bases from J, the junction kept 12 bases outside the gene matches. The CDR3 loop spans 18 amino acids. CDR1 and CDR2 (germline): LNHDA, SQIVND (reference sequence). In DNA form, the CDR3 reads TGTGCCAGTAGTAGAGCCGGGACAGGCCTTGTTAGCACAGATACGCAGTATTTT. Residues: CASSRAGTGLVSTDTQYF. Full variable domain (rest looked up from reference TRBV19 and TRBJ2-3): DGGITQSPKYLFRKEGQNVTLSCEQNLNHDAMYWYRQDPGQGLRLIYYSQIVNDFQKGDIAEGYSVSREKKESFPLTVTSAQKNPTAFYLCASSRAGTGLVSTDTQYFGPGTRLTVL.

The chain joins TRBV13 to TRBJ1-3, with D unclear. Trimming took 0 bases from V and 10 from J, leaving 10 bases between them. Germline CDR1 PRHDT, CDR2 FYEKMQ (reference sequence). This CDR3 is built from 13 residues. CDR3 nucleotides: TGTGCCAGCAGCTTAGGCAGTCTGAGGACCATATATTTT. Translating gives CASSLGSLRTIYF. Full variable domain (rest looked up from reference TRBV13 and TRBJ1-3): AAGVIQSPRHLIKEKRETATLKCYPIPRHDTVYWYQQGPGQDPQFLISFYEKMQSDKGSIPDRFSAQQFSDYHSELNMSSLELGDSALYFCASSLGSLRTIYFGEGSWLTVV.

This clone has a handful of counts. The chain uses TRBV7-9 and TRBJ1-6; D unresolved. Trimming shortened V by 0 bases and J by 6 bases, and 6 bases separated the two germline ends. There are 14 residues in the CDR3. Germline V gives CDR1 SEHNR, CDR2 FQNEAQ (reference sequence). CDR3 in amino acids: CASSLANSNSPLHF. Written as DNA, the CDR3 is TGTGCCAGCAGCTTAGCGAACAGTAATTCACCCCTCCACTTT.

The chain employs TRBV18 and TRBJ1-1; D unclear. The CDR3 contains 14 residues. Trimming took 1 base from V and 6 from J, leaving 12 bases between them. Germline V lookup: CDR1 KGHSH, CDR2 LQKENI. Written as DNA, the CDR3 is TGTGCCAGCTCACCACGAACAGACGGCGCTGAAGCTTTCTTT. Translated, it gives CASSPRTDGAEAFF.

This chain links TRBV10-2 with TRBJ2-5, with D uncertain. The tail of the sequence fits TRBJ2-7 better, so the J call may be wrong. The CDR3 is 16 amino acids. CDR1 is WSHSY and CDR2 is SAAADI in the germline V gene. Here the CDR3 DNA reads TGCGCCAGCAGTGAGTTTGTGACTTGGGACTCCTACGAGCAGTACTTC. Protein product: CASSEFVTWDSYEQYF.

This clone was found a few times. The chain employs TRBV11-2 and TRBJ2-3, with 7 bases aligning to TRBD2. V lost 2 bases to trimming and J lost 4 bases; unmatched junction nucleotides: 9. The CDR3 covers 16 residues. Per the germline V gene, CDR1 is SGHAT and CDR2 is FQNNGV. CDR3 sequence: CASSLFFGGGSDTQYF. For the CDR3, the DNA is TGTGCCAGCAGCTTATTTTTCGGGGGAGGGTCAGATACGCAGTATTTT.

This clone turned up a few times. The chain couples TRBV9 to TRBJ2-2, with 7 bases lining up with TRBD2. The germline CDR1 and CDR2 sequences are SGDLS and YYNGEE. J was trimmed by 4 bases and V by 0 bases; bases with no gene match: 3. There are 15 residues in the CDR3. CDR3 nucleotides: TGTGCCAGCAGCGTAGCCGGGAGGAGCACCGGGGAGCTGTTTTTT. This codes for CASSVAGRSTGELFF.

The V call is TRBV5-1, the J call TRBJ2-5; no clear D gene. Trimming left V 4 bases short and J 4 bases short, with 8 bases between. The CDR3 runs to 12 residues. Per the germline V gene, CDR1 is SGHRS and CDR2 is YFSETQ. CDR3 protein: CASSPTGETQYF. In DNA form, the CDR3 reads TGCGCCAGCAGCCCAACTGGAGAGACCCAGTACTTC.

This clone was observed a few times. V is TRBV5-1 and J is TRBJ1-2; the D gene is possibly TRBD1 (5 bases). Germline V gene data show CDR1 as SGHRS and CDR2 as YFSETQ. The germline V and J ends were trimmed by 4 bases and 1 base, with 17 bases remaining between them. The CDR3 spans 16 residues. CDR3: CASSLGGDVVNYGYTF. The CDR3 coding sequence is TGCGCCAGCAGCCTGGGGGGGGACGTAGTTAACTATGGCTACACCTTC.